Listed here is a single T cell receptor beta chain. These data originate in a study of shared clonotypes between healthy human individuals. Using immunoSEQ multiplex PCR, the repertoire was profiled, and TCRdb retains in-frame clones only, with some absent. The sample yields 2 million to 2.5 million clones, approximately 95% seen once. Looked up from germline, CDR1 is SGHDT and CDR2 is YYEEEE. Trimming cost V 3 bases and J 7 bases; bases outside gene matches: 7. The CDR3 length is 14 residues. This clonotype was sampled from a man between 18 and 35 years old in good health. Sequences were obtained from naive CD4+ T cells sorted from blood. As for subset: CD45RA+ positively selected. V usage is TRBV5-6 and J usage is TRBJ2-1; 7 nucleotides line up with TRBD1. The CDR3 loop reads CASSYRGSDNEQFF. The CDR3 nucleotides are TGTGCCAGCAGCTACAGGGGTTCGGATAATGAGCAGTTCTTC. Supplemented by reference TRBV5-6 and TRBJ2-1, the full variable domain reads DAGVTQSPTHLIKTRGQQVTLRCSPKSGHDTVSWYQQALGQGPQFIFQYYEEEERQRGNFPDRFSGHQFPNYSSELNVNALLLGDSALYLCASSYRGSDNEQFFGPGTRLTVL.